Shown below are 4 T cell receptor beta chains from a single sample sequenced in a study of blood T cell repertoires in COVID-19. Sequencing used immunoSEQ multiplex PCR; TCRdb keeps in-frame clones, though not all of them. The sample holds 120,000 to 150,000 clones; 70% to 90% are singletons and the top ten take approximately 2.5%. Input material: peripheral blood. The source of these receptors is a human donor with acute or convalescent COVID-19. The donor label of this sample is uncertain.

The rearrangement joins TRBV19 to TRBJ1-2, with no clear D. CDR3 length: 12 amino acids. V lost 7 bases and J 8 bases, leaving 14 bases between the germline ends. The germline gives CDR1 LNHDA, CDR2 SQIVND (reference sequence). Here the CDR3 reads CASMFAGSGYTF. In DNA, the CDR3 is TGTGCCAGTATGTTCGCGGGGAGCGGCTACACCTTC.

V gene TRBV6-5 combines with J gene TRBJ1-4; D gene uncertain. Germline CDR1 MNHEY, CDR2 SVGAGI. This CDR3 comprises 14 residues. V was clipped by 6 bases and J by 6 bases, with 14 bases between them. The CDR3 protein is CASSGNTGHEKLFF. The DNA of the CDR3 is TGTGCCAGCAGCGGGAACACTGGGCATGAAAAACTGTTTTTT.

The rearrangement links TRBV12-2 to TRBJ2-7; the table calls TRBD2, which could not be checked here. TRBV12-2 is noted as a pseudogene. The CDR3 spans 14 residues. The CDR3 sequence: CASRLALSSYEQYV. CDR3 DNA: TGTGCAAGTCGCTTAGCGCTGTCTAGCTACGAGCAGTACGTC.

This chain links TRBV15 with TRBJ1-5; TRBD1 matches at 9 bases. V gave up 3 bases and J gave up 5 bases; unmatched junction bases: 11. Germline CDR1 and CDR2: LNHNV and YYDKDF (reference sequence). The CDR3 spans 17 residues. The CDR3 DNA is TGTGCCACCAGCAGGTTCTCAGACAGGGGGGCGGATCAGCCCCAGCATTTT. This sequence encodes CATSRFSDRGADQPQHF.